This entry describes one T cell receptor beta chain. It lacks a known antigen. Base qualities are not provided; no much larger clone lies one nucleotide away. TCRbeta CDR3 regions were amplified from genomic DNA by means of the immunoSEQ Assay, a bias-controlled multiplex PCR. Per the original workflow: The number of nucleated cells in each sample was estimated from the amplification of reference gene primers within the assay. To quantify the absolute abundance of each unique TCRbeta CDR3 rearrangement, sequence reads were collapsed and filtered. For each sample, productive Simpson clonality was calculated by taking the square root of Simpson's diversity index across productive rearrangements. Drawn from immuneACCESS, this table holds only the in-frame rearrangements with V and J called that TCRdb kept. Clones are partly lost; checked studies trace under half to an unresolved V gene and leave the rest unexplained. That table furnishes V, J and clone size, whereas the DNA furnished D and trimming. Present in this sample are roughly 190,000 clones, roughly four fifths of which were seen just once. The ten largest clones represent roughly 4.6% of the sample.

According to the germline V gene, CDR1 reads SGHTA and CDR2 reads FQGNSA. Reading from cysteine to phenylalanine, the CDR3 counts 15 amino acids. The retained sequence is limited to the CDR3, 45 bases, with the frame set at the first base. V and J lose 1 base and 4 bases, and a span of 13 bases separates them. The data stem from a study of blood T cell repertoires in COVID-19 (dated by TCRdb to the early 2020s). Background on the whole study: The collaborator samples originated in the United States, Italy and Spain and spanned the acute and convalescent phases of COVID-19. Sample metadata almost always included a de-identified subject ID, COVID-19 status, age in years and sex. Where available, HLA class I and class II types were obtained from metadata supplied by the sample provider rather than from assay-based typing. The prospective study material was composed of cDNA or gDNA derived from T cells, B-cell-depleted T cells, or PBMCs. The samples were drawn from the first 160 participants of the ongoing ImmuneRACE study and from 1,254 subjects provided by 6 global collaborators. The repertoires were released in a freely available public database meant as a resource for research on the immune response to SARS-CoV-2. Deeply sampled blood TCRbeta repertoires from subjects exposed to, actively infected with, or recovered from COVID-19 were included in the dataset. On the study overall, not on this receptor specifically: How much clinical and demographic metadata was included differed by source and by participant, and the metadata was provided uncurated.

Collaborating institutions collected whole blood in K2EDTA tubes following their own protocols. For TCRbeta analysis, collaborators shipped samples in one of three forms: frozen whole blood, isolated PBMCs, or DNA extracted from either of those sample types. The receptor was derived from a woman aged 65 to 85 with active or convalescent COVID-19. The sample was peripheral blood. The chain employs TRBV7-2 and TRBJ1-1, with TRBD1 as a weak D call on 6 bases. The sequenced DNA is TGTGCCAGCAGCTTAGAAGGGGGACGGGGCACTGAAGCTTTCTTT. This encodes CASSLEGGRGTEAFF.